Listed below are T cell receptor beta chains from one sample, sequenced in a study of CD8 T cells in Susac syndrome. From the immunoSEQ multiplex PCR reads, TCRdb called clonotypes with MiXCR, one entry per CDR3 protein. The sample has 180,000 or so distinct CDR3 sequences, more than 90% seen once. The sequenced material came from CD4+ T cells from PBMCs. All receptors derive from a human donor with multiple sclerosis. Both conserved end residues are part of each CDR3. A D gene is named only where the DNA matches it firmly.

D: TRBD2; V: TRBV5-4; J: TRBJ2-7; CDR3: CASSWGAGGRAYEQYF; DNA: TGTGCCAGCAGCTGGGGGGCCGGCGGGAGGGCCTACGAGCAGTACTTC
D: .; V: TRBV12-3/TRBV12-4; J: TRBJ2-1; CDR3: CASSASINRNEQFF; DNA: TGTGCCAGCAGCGCTAGCATCAATCGAAATGAGCAGTTCTTC
D: .; V: TRBV20-1; J: TRBJ2-7; CDR3: CSARRGTTYEQYF; DNA: TGCAGTGCTAGAAGAGGGACAACCTACGAGCAGTACTTC
D: TRBD1; V: TRBV27; J: TRBJ2-5; CDR3: CASSFSGTGEETQYF; DNA: TGTGCCAGCAGCTTTTCCGGGACAGGGGAAGAGACCCAGTACTTC
D: .; V: TRBV28; J: TRBJ1-2; CDR3: CASTSNYGYTF; DNA: TGTGCCAGTACGAGCAACTATGGCTACACCTTC
D: TRBD1; V: TRBV24-1; J: TRBJ2-3; CDR3: CATRQGATDTQYF; DNA: TGTGCCACCAGACAGGGGGCAACAGATACGCAGTATTTT
D: .; V: TRBV20-1; J: TRBJ2-5; CDR3: CSARDFGGTGGETQYF; DNA: TGCAGTGCTAGAGATTTTGGGGGAACAGGTGGGGAGACCCAGTACTTC
D: .; V: TRBV5-1; J: TRBJ2-3; CDR3: CASSLARDTDTQYF; DNA: TGCGCCAGCAGCTTGGCCCGGGATACAGATACGCAGTATTTT
D: .; V: TRBV12-3/TRBV12-4; J: TRBJ1-1; CDR3: CASSSLTPGETEAFF; DNA: TGTGCCAGCAGTTCCTTGACCCCGGGAGAAACTGAAGCTTTCTTT
D: .; V: TRBV7-9; J: TRBJ2-1; CDR3: CASRQGRSSYNEQFF; DNA: TGTGCCAGCAGACAAGGCAGGAGCTCCTACAATGAGCAGTTCTTC
D: .; V: TRBV6-1; J: TRBJ2-5; CDR3: CASARAQETQYF; DNA: TGTGCCAGCGCACGGGCTCAAGAGACCCAGTACTTC
D: TRBD1; V: TRBV5-1; J: TRBJ2-3; CDR3: CASSLEPGTGAYTPYF; DNA: TGCGCCAGCAGCTTGGAACCCGGGACAGGGGCCTATACGCCGTATTTT
D: .; V: TRBV15; J: TRBJ2-7; CDR3: CATSRDVGQGGYEQYF; DNA: TGTGCCACCAGCAGAGATGTCGGACAGGGAGGGTACGAGCAGTACTTC
D: .; V: TRBV20-1; J: TRBJ2-1; CDR3: CSARRGQAFEQFF; DNA: TGCAGTGCTAGAAGGGGCCAAGCTTTTGAGCAGTTCTTC
D: TRBD2; V: TRBV5-1; J: TRBJ2-1; CDR3: CASTATSGSPYEQFF; DNA: TGCGCCAGCACCGCGACTAGCGGGAGCCCCTATGAGCAGTTCTTC
D: .; V: TRBV18; J: TRBJ2-7; CDR3: CASSPRGDYEQYF; DNA: TGTGCCAGCTCACCTCGGGGTGACTACGAGCAGTACTTC
D: .; V: TRBV7-9; J: TRBJ2-7; CDR3: CASSRVGVLSYEQYF; DNA: TGTGCCAGCAGCCGCGTCGGCGTCCTCTCCTACGAGCAGTACTTC
D: TRBD2; V: TRBV20-1; J: TRBJ2-3; CDR3: CSARVASGGPGTDTQYF; DNA: TGCAGTGCTAGAGTGGCTAGCGGGGGGCCTGGCACAGATACGCAGTATTTT
D: .; V: TRBV20-1; J: TRBJ2-7; CDR3: CSALRDTSYEQYF; DNA: TGCAGTGCTCTCCGGGACACTTCCTACGAGCAGTACTTC
D: TRBD1; V: TRBV29-1; J: TRBJ2-7; CDR3: CSAGQGANYEQYF; DNA: TGCAGCGCGGGACAGGGGGCGAACTACGAGCAGTACTTC
D: TRBD2; V: TRBV23-1; J: TRBJ2-7; CDR3: CASSQETSGSYEQYF; DNA: TGCGCCAGCAGTCAAGAGACTAGCGGGAGCTACGAGCAGTACTTC
D: TRBD1; V: TRBV10-3; J: TRBJ2-7; CDR3: CAISVDREYEQYF; DNA: TGTGCCATCAGTGTGGACAGGGAATACGAGCAGTACTTC
D: TRBD1; V: TRBV4-2; J: TRBJ1-1; CDR3: CASSPRGTAAEAFF; DNA: TGTGCCAGCAGCCCTAGGGGGACAGCGGCTGAAGCTTTCTTT
D: .; V: TRBV5-8; J: TRBJ2-7; CDR3: CASSLYGNRGYEQYF; DNA: TGTGCCAGCAGCTTGTACGGCAATCGGGGCTACGAGCAGTACTTC
D: TRBD1; V: TRBV29-1; J: TRBJ1-2; CDR3: CSAEPLDRGNYGYTF; DNA: TGCAGCGCAGAACCCCTGGACAGGGGGAACTATGGCTACACCTTC
D: TRBD1; V: TRBV11-1; J: TRBJ1-1; CDR3: CASSFQGTGSLNTEAFF; DNA: TGTGCCAGCAGCTTCCAGGGGACAGGTTCCTTGAACACTGAAGCTTTCTTT
D: .; V: TRBV18; J: TRBJ1-5; CDR3: CASSIGTDSNQPQHF; DNA: TGTGCCAGCTCAATTGGGACCGATAGCAATCAGCCCCAGCATTTT